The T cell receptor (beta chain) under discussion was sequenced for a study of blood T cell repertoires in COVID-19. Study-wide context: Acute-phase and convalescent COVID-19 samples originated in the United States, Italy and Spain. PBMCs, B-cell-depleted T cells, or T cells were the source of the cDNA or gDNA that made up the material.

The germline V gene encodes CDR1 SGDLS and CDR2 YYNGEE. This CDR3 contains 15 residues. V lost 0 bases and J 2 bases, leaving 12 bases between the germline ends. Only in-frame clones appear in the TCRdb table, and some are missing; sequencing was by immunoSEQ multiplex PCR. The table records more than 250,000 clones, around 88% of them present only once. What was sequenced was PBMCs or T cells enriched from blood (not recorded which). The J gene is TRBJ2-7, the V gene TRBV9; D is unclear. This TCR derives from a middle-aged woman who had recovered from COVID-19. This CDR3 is CASSVALNSPYEQYF. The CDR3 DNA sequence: TGTGCCAGCAGCGTAGCTCTTAACAGCCCCTACGAGCAGTACTTC.